This T cell receptor beta chain was recovered during a study of T cells in Graves' hyperthyroidism and ophthalmopathy. CDR3 length: 15 residues. The V gene's germline CDR1 is SGHRS and CDR2 YFSETQ. V lost 2 bases and J lost 0; bases outside the gene matches: 5. Amplified regions were TCR beta CDR3 sequences from RNA transcripts. Initially, a first-round RT-PCR of the TCR CDR3 employed the HTBI primer set. Each CDR3 protein is one row after TCRdb ran MiXCR on the multiplex PCR reads. The sample carries 300,000 to 400,000 distinct CDR3 sequences, roughly 13% recorded once. This clonotype was recorded a few times.

The chain links TRBV5-1 to TRBJ2-7, with 7 bases fitting TRBD2. Sequenced: blood. The clonotype comes from a woman aged 55-75 years with Graves' hyperthyroidism. The DNA of the CDR3 is TGCGCCAGCAGCTTTGCTAGGACTAGCTCCTACGAGCAGTACTTC. It translates to CASSFARTSSYEQYF.